Each of the 9 T cell receptor beta chains below was sequenced from the same sample in a study of siplizumab effects on memory and regulatory T cells. Some clones are missing from TCRdb's copy, which holds only in-frame ones; the method was immunoSEQ multiplex PCR. The sample lists some 100,000 clones, 93% occurring once. The sample comprised CD8+ T cells sorted from blood. These receptor sequences come from a human donor in good health.

In this sample, this clone turned up once. The chain uses TRBV5-8 and TRBJ1-2; D gene uncertain. Germline V gene lookup returns CDR1 SGHTS and CDR2 YDEGEE. The CDR3 loop spans 13 amino acids. Trimming took off 2 bases at V and 8 bases at J, with 13 bases between the two ends. For the CDR3, the DNA is TGTGCCAGCAGCTTTTATCGGGCGCAGGGCTACACCTTC. Encoded protein: CASSFYRAQGYTF.

V and J are TRBV7-2 and TRBJ2-2, with D unclear. V lost 5 bases to trimming and J lost 4 bases, with 11 bases between them. This CDR3 contains 14 residues. The germline V gene encodes CDR1 SGHTA and CDR2 FQGNSA. CDR3 amino acids: CASSQDGTTGELFF. CDR3 in DNA: TGTGCCAGCAGCCAAGACGGAACCACCGGGGAGCTGTTTTTT.

The chain uses TRBV7-2 and TRBJ2-1, with D uncertain. The germline V gene encodes CDR1 SGHTA and CDR2 FQGNSA. The CDR3 is 14 amino acids. Trimming removed 1 base from V and 8 bases from J, with 12 bases in between. The CDR3 DNA sequence: TGTGCCAGCAGCTTAGGGACGGCAGGTCATGAGCAGTTCTTC. Encoded protein: CASSLGTAGHEQFF.

The chain carries TRBV27 and TRBJ1-5; possibly TRBD1 for D (5 bases). Germline V gene lookup returns CDR1 MNHEY and CDR2 SMNVEV (reference sequence). Trimming pared 6 bases from V and 2 bases from J, leaving 20 bases between. CDR3 length: 17 residues. The CDR3 sequence: CASSKGAGVPGNQPQHF. CDR3 in DNA: TGTGCCAGCAGCAAAGGGGCGGGAGTCCCAGGCAATCAGCCCCAGCATTTT.

The chain joins TRBV19 to TRBJ1-1; D is perhaps TRBD1 (5 bases). The CDR3 has 14 residues. CDR1 LNHDA and CDR2 SQIVND come from the germline V gene (reference sequence). V gave up 5 bases and J gave up 4 bases, with 14 bases separating them. CDR3 region: CASSLTRGVTEAFF. DNA of the CDR3: TGTGCCAGTAGTCTCACCCGAGGGGTCACTGAAGCTTTCTTT.

The V gene is TRBV5-6, the J gene TRBJ2-5, with 12 bases identical to TRBD1. V was pared by 6 bases and J by 4 bases, with 7 bases of the junction left unmatched. Germline assignment: CDR1 SGHDT and CDR2 YYEEEE. CDR3 length: 15 residues. The CDR3 spells CASNTGTGGRETQYF. The CDR3 DNA is TGTGCCAGCAACACCGGGACAGGGGGCCGAGAGACCCAGTACTTC.

V usage is TRBV27 and J usage is TRBJ2-7; tentative D call: TRBD1 (5 bases). Germline values: CDR1 MNHEY, CDR2 SMNVEV (reference sequence). The CDR3 is 13 amino acids. Trimming cost V 5 bases and J 4 bases, with 12 bases left between them. CDR3 loop: CASSLRQLYEQYF. The CDR3 region has the DNA TGTGCCAGCAGTCTTCGACAGCTGTACGAGCAGTACTTC.

The CDR3, as DNA: TGTGCCAGCAGTTTATTTCGGGGGGGAGGTTCACCCCTCCACTTT. Translated, it gives CASSLFRGGGSPLHF. The rearrangement uses TRBV28 and TRBJ1-6, with D possibly being TRBD1 (5 bases). The CDR3 spans 15 residues. Trimming took 1 base from V and 9 from J, leaving 13 bases between them. Germline V gives CDR1 MDHEN, CDR2 SYDVKM. Variable domain in full (rest from reference TRBV28 and TRBJ1-6): DVKVTQSSRYLVKRTGEKVFLECVQDMDHENMFWYRQDPGLGLRLIYFSYDVKMKEKGDIPEGYSVSREKKERFSLILESASTNQTSMYLCASSLFRGGGSPLHFGNGTRLTVT.

This chain joins TRBV6-5 and TRBJ2-5; unclear D gene. The J call is uncertain, as TRBJ2-7 better fits the DNA end. Germline loops: CDR1 MNHEY, CDR2 SVGAGI. This CDR3 is built from 13 residues. The CDR3 protein is CASSLSFAYEQYF. DNA of the CDR3: TGTGCCAGCAGTTTATCCTTTGCCTACGAGCAGTACTTC.